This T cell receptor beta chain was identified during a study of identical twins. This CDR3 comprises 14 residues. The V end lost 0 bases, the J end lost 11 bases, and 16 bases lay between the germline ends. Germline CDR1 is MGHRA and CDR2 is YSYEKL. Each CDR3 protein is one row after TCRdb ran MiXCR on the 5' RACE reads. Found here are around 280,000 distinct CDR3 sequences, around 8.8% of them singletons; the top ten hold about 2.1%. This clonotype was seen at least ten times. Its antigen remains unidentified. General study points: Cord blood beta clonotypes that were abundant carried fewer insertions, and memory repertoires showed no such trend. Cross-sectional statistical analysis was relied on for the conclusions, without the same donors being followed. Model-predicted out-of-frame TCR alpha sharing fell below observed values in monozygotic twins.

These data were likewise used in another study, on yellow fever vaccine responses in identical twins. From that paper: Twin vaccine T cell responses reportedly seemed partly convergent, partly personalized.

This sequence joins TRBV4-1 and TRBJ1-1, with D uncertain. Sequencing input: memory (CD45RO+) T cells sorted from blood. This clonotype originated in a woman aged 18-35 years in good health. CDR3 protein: CASSQDREVLAAFF. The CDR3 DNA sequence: TGCGCCAGCAGCCAAGATCGGGAGGTGCTTGCGGCTTTCTTT.